This TCR beta chain was captured in a study of regulatory T cells in long-lasting Graves disease. Germline V gene data show CDR1 as SGHRS and CDR2 as YFSETQ. The J segment lost 7 bases and the V segment lost 4 bases, leaving 4 bases of the junction unmatched. This CDR3 is built from 12 residues. For TCR beta, libraries came from iRepertoire HTBI primers and Arm-PCR of CDR3 regions. TCRdb fed the multiplex PCR reads into MiXCR, producing one record per CDR3 protein. Among more than 450,000 distinct CDR3 sequences listed, about 16% were seen once. Regarding this clonotype: This likely reflects a read error, since a far larger clone is one base away.

Time point defined: newly diagnosed GD, antithyroid drugs for less than 3 months. The TCR library was made from RNA extracted from PBMCs. Graves' disease diagnoses used American Thyroid Association guidelines. The authors drew patients from an endocrinology department in Xi'an, China. The same specimen was also included in a second study, on T cells in Graves' hyperthyroidism and ophthalmopathy. That source reports: Initially, a first-round RT-PCR of the TCR CDR3 employed the HTBI primer set. Ophthalmopathy got predicted by the model a median roughly six months before its onset.

The sample consisted of peripheral blood mononuclear cells (PBMCs), taken at new diagnosis, from a patient treated with antithyroid drugs. This clonotype originated in a man in his forties with Graves disease. The chain links TRBV5-1 to TRBJ2-7; 8 bases are a match to TRBD2. CDR3 DNA sequence: TGCGCCAGCAGCCCCGGACTAGCTGAGCAGTACTTC. As protein: CASSPGLAEQYF. The full variable domain, completed using reference TRBV5-1 and TRBJ2-7, is KAGVTQTPRYLIKTRGQQVTLSCSPISGHRSVSWYQQTPGQGLQFLFEYFSETQRNKGNFPGRFSGRQFSNSRSEMNVSTLELGDSALYLCASSPGLAEQYFGPGTRLTVT.